This TCR beta chain was identified during a study of blood T cell repertoires in COVID-19. Here immunoSEQ multiplex PCR was the method, and the copy in TCRdb shows in-frame clones only, minus some. The sample records more than 300,000 clones, roughly 86% being singletons. Participants, roughly 18 to 100 years old, spanned fewer than 25 US areas. Each participant's cohort was designated according to participant-reported clinical history. The CDR3 is made up of 15 amino acids. Looked up from germline, CDR1 is KGHDR and CDR2 is SFDVKD. Deletions cut 1 base from V and 7 bases from J, with 13 bases between.

This receptor was taken from a woman under 40 who had recovered from COVID-19. J is TRBJ2-1 and V is TRBV24-1; D may be TRBD1 (6 bases). Sequenced sample: PBMCs or T cells enriched from blood (not recorded which). The CDR3 is CATSDLPGHKNEQFF. The CDR3 region has the DNA TGTGCCACCAGTGATTTACCGGGACACAAAAATGAGCAGTTCTTC.